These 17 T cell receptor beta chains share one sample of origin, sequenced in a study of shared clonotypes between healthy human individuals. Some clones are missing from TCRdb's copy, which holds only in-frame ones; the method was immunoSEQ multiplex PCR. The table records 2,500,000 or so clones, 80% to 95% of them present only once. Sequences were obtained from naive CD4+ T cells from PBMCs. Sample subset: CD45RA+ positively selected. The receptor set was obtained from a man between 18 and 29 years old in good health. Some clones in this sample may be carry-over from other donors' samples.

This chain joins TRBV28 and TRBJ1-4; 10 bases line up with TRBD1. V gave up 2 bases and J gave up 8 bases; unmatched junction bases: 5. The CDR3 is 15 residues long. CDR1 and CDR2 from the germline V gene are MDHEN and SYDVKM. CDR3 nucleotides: TGTGCCAGCAGTTTAACTAGGACAGGGGGAGAAAAACTGTTTTTT. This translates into CASSLTRTGGEKLFF. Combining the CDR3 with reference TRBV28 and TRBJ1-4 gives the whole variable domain DVKVTQSSRYLVKRTGEKVFLECVQDMDHENMFWYRQDPGLGLRLIYFSYDVKMKEKGDIPEGYSVSREKKERFSLILESASTNQTSMYLCASSLTRTGGEKLFFGSGTQLSVL.

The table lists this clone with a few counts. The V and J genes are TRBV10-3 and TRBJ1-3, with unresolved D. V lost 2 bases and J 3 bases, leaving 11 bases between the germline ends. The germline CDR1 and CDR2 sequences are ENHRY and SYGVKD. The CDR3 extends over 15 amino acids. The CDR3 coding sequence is TGTGCCATCAGTGAGCCTCAAAAGGGTGGAAACACCATATATTTT. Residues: CAISEPQKGGNTIYF.

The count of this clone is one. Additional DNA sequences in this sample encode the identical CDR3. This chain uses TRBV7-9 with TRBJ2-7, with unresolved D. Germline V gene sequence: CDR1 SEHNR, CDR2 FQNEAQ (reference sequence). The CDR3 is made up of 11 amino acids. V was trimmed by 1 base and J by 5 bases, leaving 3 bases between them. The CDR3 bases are TGTGCCAGCAGCTTAGACAACGAGCAGTACTTC. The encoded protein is CASSLDNEQYF. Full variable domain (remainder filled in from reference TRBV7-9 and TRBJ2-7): DTGVSQNPRHKITKRGQNVTFRCDPISEHNRLYWYRQTLGQGPEFLTYFQNEAQLEKSRLLSDRFSAERPKGSFSTLEIQRTEQGDSAMYLCASSLDNEQYFGPGTRLTVT.

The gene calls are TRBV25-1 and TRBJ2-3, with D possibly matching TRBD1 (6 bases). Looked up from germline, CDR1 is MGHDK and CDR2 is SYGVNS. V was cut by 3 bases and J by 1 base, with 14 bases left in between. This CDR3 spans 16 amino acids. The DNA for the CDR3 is TGTGCCAGCAGTGATCCAACCAGGGGAGGCACAGATACGCAGTATTTT. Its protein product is CASSDPTRGGTDTQYF.

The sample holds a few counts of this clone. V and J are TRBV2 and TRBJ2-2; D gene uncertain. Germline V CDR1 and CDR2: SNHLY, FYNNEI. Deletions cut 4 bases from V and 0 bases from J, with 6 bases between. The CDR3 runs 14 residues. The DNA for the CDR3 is TGTGCCAGCAGTGTTGCAACGAACACCGGGGAGCTGTTTTTT. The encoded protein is CASSVATNTGELFF.

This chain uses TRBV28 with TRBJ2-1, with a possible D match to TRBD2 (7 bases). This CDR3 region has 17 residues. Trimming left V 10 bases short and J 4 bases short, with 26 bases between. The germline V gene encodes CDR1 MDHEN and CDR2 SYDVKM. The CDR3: CATNSIGGAMYYNEQFF. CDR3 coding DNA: TGTGCCACCAACTCAATTGGGGGGGCGATGTATTACAATGAGCAGTTCTTC.

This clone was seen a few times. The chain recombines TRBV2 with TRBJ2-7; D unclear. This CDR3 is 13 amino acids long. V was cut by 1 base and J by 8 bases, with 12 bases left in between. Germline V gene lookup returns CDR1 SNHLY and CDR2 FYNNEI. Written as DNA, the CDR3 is TGTGCCAGCAGTGAAGGTGGCAGGCTCCAGCAGTACTTC. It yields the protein CASSEGGRLQQYF.

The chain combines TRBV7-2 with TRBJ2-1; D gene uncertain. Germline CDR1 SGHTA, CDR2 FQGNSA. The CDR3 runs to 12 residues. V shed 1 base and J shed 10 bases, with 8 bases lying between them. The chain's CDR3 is CASSLVEYEQFF. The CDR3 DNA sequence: TGTGCCAGCAGCTTAGTCGAATACGAGCAGTTCTTC.

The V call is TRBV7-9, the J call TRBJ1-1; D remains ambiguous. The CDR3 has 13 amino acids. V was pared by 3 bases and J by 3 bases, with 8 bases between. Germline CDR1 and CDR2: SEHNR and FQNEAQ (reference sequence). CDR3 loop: CASSFADYTEAFF. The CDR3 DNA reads TGTGCCAGCAGCTTCGCAGACTACACTGAAGCTTTCTTT. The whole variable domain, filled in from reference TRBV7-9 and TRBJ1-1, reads DTGVSQNPRHKITKRGQNVTFRCDPISEHNRLYWYRQTLGQGPEFLTYFQNEAQLEKSRLLSDRFSAERPKGSFSTLEIQRTEQGDSAMYLCASSFADYTEAFFGQGTRLTVV.

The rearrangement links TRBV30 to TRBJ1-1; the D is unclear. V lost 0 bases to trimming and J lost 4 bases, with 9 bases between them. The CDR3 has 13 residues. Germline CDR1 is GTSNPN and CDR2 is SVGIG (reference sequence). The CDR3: CAWSVLVSTEAFF. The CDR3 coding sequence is TGTGCCTGGAGTGTACTCGTGTCCACTGAAGCTTTCTTT.

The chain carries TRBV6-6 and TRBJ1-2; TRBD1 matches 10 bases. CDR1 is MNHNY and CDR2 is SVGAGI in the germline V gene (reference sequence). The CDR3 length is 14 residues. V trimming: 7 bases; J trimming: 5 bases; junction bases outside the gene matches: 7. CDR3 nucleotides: TGTGCCAGCAAAGAAGGACAGGGGGATTATGGCTACACCTTC. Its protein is CASKEGQGDYGYTF.

The CDR3 sequence: CASTASGGAEQFF. The CDR3 DNA follows: TGTGCCAGCACGGCTAGCGGGGGAGCTGAGCAGTTCTTC. V usage is TRBV6-5 and J usage is TRBJ2-1; 10 positions agree with TRBD2. CDR1 and CDR2 from the germline V gene are MNHEY and SVGAGI. V dropped 7 bases and J dropped 9; count of bases not matched to a gene: 6. There are 13 residues in the CDR3.

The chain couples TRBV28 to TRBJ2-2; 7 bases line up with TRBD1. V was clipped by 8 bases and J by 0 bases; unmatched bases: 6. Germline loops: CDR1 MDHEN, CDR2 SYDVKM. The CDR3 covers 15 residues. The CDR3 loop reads CASFSGGANTGELFF. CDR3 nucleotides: TGTGCCAGCTTCTCAGGGGGAGCGAACACCGGGGAGCTGTTTTTT.

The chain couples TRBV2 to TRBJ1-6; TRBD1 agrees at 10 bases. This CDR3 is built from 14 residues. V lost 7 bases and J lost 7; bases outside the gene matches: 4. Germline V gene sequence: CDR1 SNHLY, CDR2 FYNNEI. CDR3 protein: CASTRQGANSPLHF. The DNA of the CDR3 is TGTGCCAGCACCAGACAGGGGGCGAATTCACCCCTCCACTTT.

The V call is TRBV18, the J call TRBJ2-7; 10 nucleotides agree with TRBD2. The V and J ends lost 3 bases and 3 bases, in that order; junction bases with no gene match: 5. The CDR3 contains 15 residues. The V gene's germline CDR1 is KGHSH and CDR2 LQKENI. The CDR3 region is CASSPTAGGVYEQYF. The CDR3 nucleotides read TGTGCCAGCTCACCCACAGCGGGAGGGGTCTACGAGCAGTACTTC.

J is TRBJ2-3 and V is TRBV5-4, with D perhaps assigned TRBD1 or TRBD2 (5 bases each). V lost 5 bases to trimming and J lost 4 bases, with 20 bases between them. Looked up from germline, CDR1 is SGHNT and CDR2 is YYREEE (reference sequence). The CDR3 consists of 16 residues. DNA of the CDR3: TGTGCCAGCAGTTCCAGGGCCGGGGATGGAGCAGATACGCAGTATTTT. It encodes CASSSRAGDGADTQYF.

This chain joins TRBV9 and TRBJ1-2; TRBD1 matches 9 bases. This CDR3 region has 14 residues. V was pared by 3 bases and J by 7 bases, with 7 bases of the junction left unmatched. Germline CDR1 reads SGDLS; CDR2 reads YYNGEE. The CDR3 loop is CASSADRGGFGYTF. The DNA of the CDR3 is TGTGCCAGCAGCGCAGACAGGGGGGGATTTGGCTACACCTTC.